This TCR beta chain emerged from a study of OX40 agonist ivuxolimab in advanced cancers. Study-level background: Ivuxolimab was an agonistic, fully human IgG2 monoclonal antibody directed against OX40 (CD134), a costimulatory receptor. Intravenous ivuxolimab was administered to patients every 2 weeks at six dose levels: 0.01, 0.1, 0.3, 1.5, 3 and 10 mg/kg. Among the 52 dose-escalation patients, around 20 had hepatocellular carcinoma, roughly 15 melanoma, 9 renal cell carcinoma and 9 head and neck cancer. In the dose-escalation cohort, more than 75% of patients were male, and the mean age was approximately 60 years, with a range of roughly 23 to 85. Prior anti-PD-1, anti-PD-L1 or anti-CTLA-4 therapy was permitted, and checkpoint inhibitors had been received by around 40% of dose-escalation patients. Partial responses were achieved by three dose-escalation patients, of whom one had hepatocellular carcinoma and two had cutaneous melanoma. Peripheral TCRbeta sequencing was intended to test whether TCR sequence diversity was altered and clonal T-cell expansion was caused by ivuxolimab. The paper describes the monotherapy dose-escalation part (N of about 52 patients) of the phase I trial of ivuxolimab.

Patients with a history of autoimmune disease or receiving systemic immunosuppression were excluded from the trial. Peripheral blood for TCR sequencing was collected from all dose cohorts at baseline, on cycle 4 day 1, and on cycle 7 day 1. Samples were obtained from an open-label, multicenter, first-in-human phase I dose-escalation trial of ivuxolimab. The trial enrolled adults with locally advanced or metastatic head and neck squamous cell, hepatocellular, melanoma or renal cell carcinoma. CD4+ and CD8+ T cells were sorted separately from peripheral blood before TCR sequencing. Turning to this clone: The antigen it recognizes is unknown. Base qualities are not at hand, and no much larger clone is one base apart.

What the study reported, not specific to this receptor: At doses of 0.1 to 3.0 mg/kg, clonal expansion of both CD4+ and CD8+ blood T cells was observed from baseline to week 6. Which antigens the clonally expanded peripheral T cells were specific for was not determined. Low levels of normalized T-cell clonal expansion were also seen in some patients who did not respond. In partial responders in the 0.1-3.0 mg/kg groups, normalized peripheral clonal expansion was found to be among the lowest, especially among CD8+ T cells. On average, CD8+ T cells showed more expanded clones than CD4+ T cells after ivuxolimab.

Genomic DNA was isolated from the sorted cells so that the TCRbeta CDR3 region could be sequenced. The immunoSEQ Assay was used for sequencing of TCRbeta CDR3 regions. This immuneACCESS table, as held by TCRdb, lists in-frame sequences with V and J called but not all clones. Of the missing ones, under half trace to an unresolved V gene in checked studies; the others have no known cause. The sample has about 58,000 clones on record, about 83% of them singletons. Of the sample, around 0.61% is held by the ten largest clones. Taken from cysteine to phenylalanine, the CDR3 has 12 residues. Only the CDR3 DNA stays, 36 bases, in frame from base 1. In the germline V gene (reference sequence), CDR1 corresponds to GTSNPN and CDR2 to SVGIG. Compared with germline, V lacks 8 bases and J lacks 6 bases; bases without a gene match: 6.

The sequences come from CD4+ or CD8+ T cells sorted from blood, collected in a trial of the OX40 agonist ivuxolimab. This clonotype originated in an adult with an advanced solid tumor such as melanoma, head and neck, liver or kidney cancer. The chain was built from TRBV30 and TRBJ1-2, and 10 junction bases match TRBD1. The base sequence is TGTGCCGGTGACAGGGGGCTCGATGGCTACACCTTC. Its protein reads: CAGDRGLDGYTF.